The present T cell receptor beta chain was sequenced within a study of T-cell reconstitution after alpha-beta-depleted transplantation in children. Unique molecular identifiers were incorporated during preparation of the TCRbeta library. TCRdb fed the PCR reads into MiXCR, producing one record per CDR3 protein. The sample lists about 360,000 distinct CDR3 sequences, 10% to 15% seen once, with 4.3% in the top ten. In its sample, this clonotype was seen many times. The CDR3 totals 19 residues. The sample consisted of PBMCs, taken from the stem cell graft. The gene calls are TRBV21-1 and TRBJ2-6; the D call of TRBD1 is as the table states it, not checked on the DNA. TRBV21-1 is a recognized pseudogene. The receptor comes from a human donor who donated a stem cell graft to a child with Fanconi anemia. The CDR3 here is CASSAISARDRSGANVLTF. In DNA form, the CDR3 reads TGTGCCAGCAGCGCAATTTCGGCCCGGGACCGTTCTGGGGCCAACGTCCTGACTTTC.